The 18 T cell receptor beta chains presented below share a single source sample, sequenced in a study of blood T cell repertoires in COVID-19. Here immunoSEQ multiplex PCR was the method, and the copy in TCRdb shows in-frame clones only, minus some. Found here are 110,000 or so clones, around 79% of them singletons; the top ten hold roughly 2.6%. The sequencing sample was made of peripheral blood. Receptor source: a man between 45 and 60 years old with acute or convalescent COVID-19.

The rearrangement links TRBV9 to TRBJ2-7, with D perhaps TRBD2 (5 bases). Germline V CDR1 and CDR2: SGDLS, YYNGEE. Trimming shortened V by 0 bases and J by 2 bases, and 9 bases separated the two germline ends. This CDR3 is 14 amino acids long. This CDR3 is CASSVGERAYEQYF. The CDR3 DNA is TGTGCCAGCAGCGTAGGGGAGAGAGCCTACGAGCAGTACTTC.

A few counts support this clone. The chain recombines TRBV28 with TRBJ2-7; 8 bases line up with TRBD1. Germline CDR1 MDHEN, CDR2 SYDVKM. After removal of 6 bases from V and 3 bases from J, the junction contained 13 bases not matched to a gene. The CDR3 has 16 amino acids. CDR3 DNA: TGTGCCAGCAGCCAGGGGGCCCGATCTTTCTACTACGAGCAGTACTTC. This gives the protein CASSQGARSFYYEQYF.

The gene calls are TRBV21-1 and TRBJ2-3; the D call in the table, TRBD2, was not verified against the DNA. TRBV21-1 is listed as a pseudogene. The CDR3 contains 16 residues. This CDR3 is CASSKASGPSTDTQYF. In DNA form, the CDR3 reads TGTGCCAGCAGCAAAGCTAGCGGGCCTAGCACAGATACGCAGTATTTT.

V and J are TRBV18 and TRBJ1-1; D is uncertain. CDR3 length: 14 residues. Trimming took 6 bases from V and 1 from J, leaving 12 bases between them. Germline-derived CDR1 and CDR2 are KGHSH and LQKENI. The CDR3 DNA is TGTGCCAGCTCGAGGGAACAAGAGAACACTGAAGCTTTCTTT. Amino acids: CASSREQENTEAFF. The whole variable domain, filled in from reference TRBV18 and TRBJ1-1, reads NAGVMQNPRHLVRRRGQEARLRCSPMKGHSHVYWYRQLPEEGLKFMVYLQKENIIDESGMPKERFSAEFPKEGPSILRIQQVVRGDSAAYFCASSREQENTEAFFGQGTRLTVV.

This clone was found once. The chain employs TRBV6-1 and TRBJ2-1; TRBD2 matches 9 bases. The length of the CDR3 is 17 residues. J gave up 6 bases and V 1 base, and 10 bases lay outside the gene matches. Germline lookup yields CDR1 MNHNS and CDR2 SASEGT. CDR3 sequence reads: CASSEGRVAGVGNEQFF. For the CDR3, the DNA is TGTGCCAGCAGTGAAGGAAGAGTAGCGGGGGTTGGCAATGAGCAGTTCTTC.

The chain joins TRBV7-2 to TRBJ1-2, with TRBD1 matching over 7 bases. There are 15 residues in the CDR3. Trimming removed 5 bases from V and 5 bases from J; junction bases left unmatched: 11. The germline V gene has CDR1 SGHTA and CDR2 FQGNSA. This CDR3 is CASSPNRGAGYGYTF. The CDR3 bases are TGTGCCAGCAGCCCTAACAGGGGCGCCGGGTATGGCTACACCTTC.

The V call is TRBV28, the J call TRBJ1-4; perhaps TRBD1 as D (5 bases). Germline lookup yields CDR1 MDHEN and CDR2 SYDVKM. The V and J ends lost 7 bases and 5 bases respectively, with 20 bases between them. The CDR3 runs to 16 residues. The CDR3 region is CASTISRQPANEKLFF. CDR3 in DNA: TGTGCCAGCACCATCTCCCGACAGCCCGCGAATGAAAAACTGTTTTTT. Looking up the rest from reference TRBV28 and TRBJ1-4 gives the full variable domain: DVKVTQSSRYLVKRTGEKVFLECVQDMDHENMFWYRQDPGLGLRLIYFSYDVKMKEKGDIPEGYSVSREKKERFSLILESASTNQTSMYLCASTISRQPANEKLFFGSGTQLSVL.

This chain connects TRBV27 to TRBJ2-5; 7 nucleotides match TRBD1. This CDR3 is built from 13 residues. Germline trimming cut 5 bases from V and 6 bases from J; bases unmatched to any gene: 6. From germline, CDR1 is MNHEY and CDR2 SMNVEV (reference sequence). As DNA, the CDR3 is TGTGCCAGCAGTACAGGGGTTAGGAAGACCCAGTACTTC. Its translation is CASSTGVRKTQYF.

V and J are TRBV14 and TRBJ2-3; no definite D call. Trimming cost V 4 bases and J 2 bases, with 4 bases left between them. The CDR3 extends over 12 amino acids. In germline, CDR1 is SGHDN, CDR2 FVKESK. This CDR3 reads CASSLYTDTQYF. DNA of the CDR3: TGTGCCAGCAGCCTTTACACAGATACGCAGTATTTT.

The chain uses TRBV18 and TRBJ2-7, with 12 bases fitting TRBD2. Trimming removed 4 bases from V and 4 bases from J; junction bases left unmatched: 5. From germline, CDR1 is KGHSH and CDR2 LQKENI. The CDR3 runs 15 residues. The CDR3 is CASSRSGTSGYEQYF. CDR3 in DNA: TGTGCCAGCTCACGGTCCGGGACTAGCGGGTACGAGCAGTACTTC.

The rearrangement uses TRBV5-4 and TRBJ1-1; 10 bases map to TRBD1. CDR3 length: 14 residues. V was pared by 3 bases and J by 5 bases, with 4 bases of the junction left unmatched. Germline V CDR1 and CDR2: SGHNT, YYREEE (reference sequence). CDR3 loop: CASSYDRGLTEAFF. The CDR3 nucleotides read TGTGCCAGCAGCTACGACAGGGGGCTAACTGAAGCTTTCTTT.

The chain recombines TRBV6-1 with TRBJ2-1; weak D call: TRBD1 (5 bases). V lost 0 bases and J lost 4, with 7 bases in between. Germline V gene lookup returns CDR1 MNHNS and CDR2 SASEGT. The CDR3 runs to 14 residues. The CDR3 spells CASSEANRYNEQFF. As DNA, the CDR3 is TGTGCCAGCAGTGAAGCGAACAGGTACAATGAGCAGTTCTTC.

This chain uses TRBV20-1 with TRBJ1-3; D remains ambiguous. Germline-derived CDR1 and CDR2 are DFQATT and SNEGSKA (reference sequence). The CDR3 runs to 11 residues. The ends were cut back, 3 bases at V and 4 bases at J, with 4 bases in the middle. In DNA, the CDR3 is TGCAGTGCTAGCCCAGGAAACACCATATATTTT. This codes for CSASPGNTIYF.

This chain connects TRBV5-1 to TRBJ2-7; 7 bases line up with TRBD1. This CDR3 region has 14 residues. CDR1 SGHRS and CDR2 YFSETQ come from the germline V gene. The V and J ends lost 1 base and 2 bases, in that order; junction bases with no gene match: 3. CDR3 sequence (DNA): TGCGCCAGCAGCTTGACAGGACAGGCCTACGAGCAGTACTTC. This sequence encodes CASSLTGQAYEQYF.

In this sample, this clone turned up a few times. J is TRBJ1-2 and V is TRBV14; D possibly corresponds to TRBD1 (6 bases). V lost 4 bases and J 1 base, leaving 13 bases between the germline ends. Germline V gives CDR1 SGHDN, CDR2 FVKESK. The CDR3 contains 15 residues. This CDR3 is CASSRNRDVNYGYTF. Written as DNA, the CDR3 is TGTGCCAGCAGCCGCAACAGGGATGTTAACTATGGCTACACCTTC.

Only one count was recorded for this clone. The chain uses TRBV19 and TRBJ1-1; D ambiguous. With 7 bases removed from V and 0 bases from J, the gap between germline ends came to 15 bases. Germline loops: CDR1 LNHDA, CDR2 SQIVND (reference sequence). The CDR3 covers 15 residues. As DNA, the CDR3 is TGTGCCAGTACCGCAACTGGTGTAGTGAACACTGAAGCTTTCTTT. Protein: CASTATGVVNTEAFF.

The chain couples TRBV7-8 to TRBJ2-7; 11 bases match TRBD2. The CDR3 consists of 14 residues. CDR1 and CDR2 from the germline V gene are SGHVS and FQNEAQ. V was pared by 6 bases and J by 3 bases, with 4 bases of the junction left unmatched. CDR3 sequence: CASSSTSGSYEQYF. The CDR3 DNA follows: TGTGCCAGCAGTTCTACTAGCGGGAGCTACGAGCAGTACTTC.

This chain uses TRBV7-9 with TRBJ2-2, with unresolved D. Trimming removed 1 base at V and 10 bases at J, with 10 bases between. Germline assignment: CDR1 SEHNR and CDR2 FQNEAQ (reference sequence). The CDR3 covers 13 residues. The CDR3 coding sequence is TGTGCCAGCAGCTTAGAATCATTCCCGGAGCTGTTTTTT. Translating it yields CASSLESFPELFF.